These 26 T cell receptor beta chains came from one sample sequenced in a study of cytomegalovirus exposure and HLA in healthy donors. Primers included in the PCR were 60 Vbeta and 13 Jbeta primers. Sequencing was performed with immunoSEQ multiplex PCR; in TCRdb, only in-frame clones are kept and a portion is missing. The sample shows around 170,000 clones, 70% to 80% of them seen only once. The source material was PBMCs. Receptors were obtained from a man between 60 and 75 years old in good health and CMV-seronegative.

The rearrangement joins TRBV6-6 to TRBJ1-2; TRBD1 matches 10 bases. This CDR3 has 14 amino acids. V was clipped by 6 bases and J by 8 bases; unmatched bases: 9. Germline-derived CDR1 and CDR2 are MNHNY and SVGAGI (reference sequence). The CDR3: CASRLGTGEGGYTF. CDR3 sequence (DNA): TGTGCCAGCAGATTAGGGACAGGGGAAGGAGGCTACACCTTC.

The chain couples TRBV9 to TRBJ1-1; 7 nucleotides line up with TRBD1. V shed 0 bases, J shed 0 bases, and the junction held 17 bases outside the gene matches. The length of the CDR3 is 20 residues. CDR1 and CDR2 (germline): SGDLS, YYNGEE. Written as DNA, the CDR3 is TGTGCCAGCAGCGTAGAAAAGGTTGTAGGGACAGCCCCGTTGAACACTGAAGCTTTCTTT. Translating it yields CASSVEKVVGTAPLNTEAFF.

This clone came up a few times. The gene calls are TRBV4-3 and TRBJ1-4; D not resolved. Germline V gene data show CDR1 as LGHNA and CDR2 as YSLEER. Trimming left V 1 base short and J 8 bases short, with 14 bases between. This CDR3 contains 15 residues. CDR3 in DNA: TGCGCCAGCAGCCAAGGGTCCGGGGTTTCGGAAAAACTGTTTTTT. It specifies CASSQGSGVSEKLFF.

This clone was seen a handful of times. Other DNA sequences of this sample code for an identical CDR3. V is TRBV5-5 and J is TRBJ1-1; possible D gene TRBD1, 5 bases. The CDR3 spans 13 residues. The V end was cut by 0 bases, the J end by 3 bases, with 6 bases between. CDR1 SGHKS and CDR2 YYEKEE come from the germline V gene (reference sequence). The CDR3 sequence: CASSLGGDTEAFF. In DNA form, the CDR3 reads TGTGCCAGCAGCTTGGGGGGGGACACTGAAGCTTTCTTT.

This clone has more than one count but fewer than ten. The genes are TRBV18 and TRBJ1-1; D remains unclear. Per germline, CDR1 KGHSH and CDR2 LQKENI. The CDR3 loop spans 14 amino acids. Trimming removed 1 base at V and 3 bases at J, with 9 bases between. The CDR3 spells CASSPLPSDTEAFF. CDR3 sequence (DNA): TGTGCCAGCTCACCACTACCGAGTGACACTGAAGCTTTCTTT.

This chain uses TRBV19 with TRBJ1-2; 9 bases match TRBD1. The germline CDR1 and CDR2 sequences are LNHDA and SQIVND (reference sequence). This CDR3 comprises 14 residues. The ends lost 4 bases at V and 4 bases at J; junction bases unmatched: 4. The CDR3 here is CASSTTGGGYGYTF. The CDR3 DNA reads as TGTGCCAGTAGTACGACAGGGGGTGGCTATGGCTACACCTTC.

This clone came up a few times. The rearrangement links TRBV5-4 to TRBJ2-1; D unresolved. There are 13 residues in the CDR3. V was clipped by 1 base and J by 10 bases, with 12 bases between them. Germline CDR1 reads SGHNT; CDR2 reads YYREEE (reference sequence). The DNA for the CDR3 is TGTGCCAGCAGCTTGTCTCTGCGGTCCGAGCAGTTCTTC. It codes for CASSLSLRSEQFF.

The chain has TRBV4-3 and TRBJ2-7, with D tentatively TRBD1 (8 bases). Germline V gene lookup returns CDR1 LGHNA and CDR2 YSLEER. CDR3 length: 16 residues. Trimming pared 2 bases from V and 0 bases from J, leaving 14 bases between. The CDR3 is CASSQSTGGVSYEQYF. CDR3 in DNA: TGCGCCAGCAGCCAAAGTACAGGGGGGGTCTCCTACGAGCAGTACTTC.

The genes are TRBV4-3 and TRBJ2-7; 8 bases map to TRBD2. Germline V gene sequence: CDR1 LGHNA, CDR2 YSLEER. With 1 base clipped from V and 5 bases from J, the junction kept 1 base outside the gene matches. The CDR3 sequence is 13 residues long. The CDR3 nucleotides read TGCGCCAGCAGCCAAGCGCGGGGGGACGAGCAGTACTTC. Translating it yields CASSQARGDEQYF.

This sequence joins TRBV30 and TRBJ1-5; 7 bases are shared with TRBD1. The CDR3 extends over 17 amino acids. Per the germline V gene, CDR1 is GTSNPN and CDR2 is SVGIG (reference sequence). The ends lost 4 bases at V and 6 bases at J; junction bases unmatched: 18. The CDR3 spells CAWTPKTGNGLGQPQHF. The CDR3 DNA reads TGTGCCTGGACCCCCAAGACAGGGAATGGGTTAGGTCAGCCCCAGCATTTT.

This clone has more than one count but fewer than ten. The chain joins TRBV11-2 to TRBJ2-7, with a tentative D call TRBD2 (5 bases). CDR1 is SGHAT and CDR2 is FQNNGV in the germline V gene. V was pared by 2 bases and J by 0 bases, with 8 bases between. The CDR3 extends over 14 amino acids. As DNA, the CDR3 is TGTGCCAGCAGCTTACAGCGGAGCTCCTACGAGCAGTACTTC. Protein product: CASSLQRSSYEQYF.

The V call is TRBV19, the J call TRBJ1-1; D unresolved. The CDR3 runs to 14 residues. The ends were cut back, 7 bases at V and 5 bases at J, with 17 bases in the middle. Looked up from germline, CDR1 is LNHDA and CDR2 is SQIVND (reference sequence). The CDR3 loop is CASTLGRGWTEAFF. CDR3 coding DNA: TGTGCCAGTACCTTAGGTCGGGGTTGGACTGAAGCTTTCTTT.

The chain combines TRBV6-5 with TRBJ2-3, with 7 bases that match TRBD1. Germline lookup yields CDR1 MNHEY and CDR2 SVGAGI. This CDR3 is 15 amino acids long. The V gene end was trimmed by 6 bases and the J gene end by 2 bases; junction bases not matched to a gene: 8. The DNA for the CDR3 is TGTGCCAGCAGCCGGGTTGAGGGGGCCACAGATACGCAGTATTTT. It encodes CASSRVEGATDTQYF.

Here the CDR3 DNA reads TGTGCCAGCAGCCACCGGGACAACAATCAGCCCCAGCATTTT. Protein: CASSHRDNNQPQHF. This chain links TRBV7-2 with TRBJ1-5, with D possibly being TRBD1 (6 bases). Per the germline V gene, CDR1 is SGHTA and CDR2 is FQGNSA. The germline V and J ends were trimmed by 5 bases and 3 bases, with 11 bases remaining between them. This CDR3 contains 14 residues. Variable domain in full (rest from reference TRBV7-2 and TRBJ1-5): GAGVSQSPSNKVTEKGKDVELRCDPISGHTALYWYRQSLGQGLEFLIYFQGNSAPDKSGLPSDRFSAERTGGSVSTLTIQRTQQEDSAVYLCASSHRDNNQPQHFGDGTRLSIL.

This chain joins TRBV5-3 and TRBJ2-5, with 8 nucleotides matching TRBD1. TRBV5-3 is an ORF, and what it does is uncertain. The CDR3 is 15 residues long. Trimming at V came to 1 base and at J to 9 bases, leaving 11 bases not matched to a gene. CDR3 nucleotide sequence: TGTGCCAGAAGCTTGTTGCCGGACAGGGTAGTTGCCCAGTACTTC. Amino acids: CARSLLPDRVVAQYF.

This clone has more than one count but fewer than ten. The J gene is TRBJ1-5, the V gene TRBV4-3; D is perhaps TRBD1 (5 bases). The CDR3 is 16 residues long. V was clipped by 4 bases and J by 2 bases, with 15 bases between them. Germline assignment: CDR1 LGHNA and CDR2 YSLEER. In nucleotides, the CDR3 is TGCGCCAGCAGCCCATCGGGGGGGGACGGCAATCAGCCCCAGCATTTT. Protein product: CASSPSGGDGNQPQHF.

The chain couples TRBV30 to TRBJ2-3; D is possibly TRBD1 (8 bases). In germline, CDR1 is GTSNPN, CDR2 SVGIG (reference sequence). V was cut by 0 bases and J by 3 bases, with 10 bases left in between. CDR3 length equals 14 residues. The CDR3 loop reads CAWSVQGGTDTQYF. In DNA, the CDR3 is TGTGCCTGGAGTGTACAGGGGGGGACAGATACGCAGTATTTT.

The chain has TRBV6-1 and TRBJ1-4, with D possibly being TRBD1 (6 bases). CDR3 length: 16 residues. Germline CDR1 is MNHNS and CDR2 is SASEGT. V was pared by 4 bases and J by 0 bases, with 12 bases between. This chain's CDR3 is CASSVIRTATNEKLFF. CDR3 sequence (DNA): TGTGCCAGCAGTGTCATACGGACAGCAACTAATGAAAAACTGTTTTTT.

This clone was seen only a few times. J is TRBJ1-1 and V is TRBV7-2; TRBD1 matches 7 bases. V lost 5 bases to trimming and J lost 11 bases; unmatched junction nucleotides: 14. Germline V lookup: CDR1 SGHTA, CDR2 FQGNSA. The CDR3 covers 14 residues. The CDR3 sequence: CASSPHRQGPFAFF. The CDR3 DNA follows: TGTGCCAGCAGCCCCCACCGACAGGGCCCCTTCGCTTTCTTT.

The V call is TRBV6-1, the J call TRBJ1-2; D remains ambiguous. Trimming stripped 6 bases from V and 0 bases from J, with 8 bases between. CDR1 is MNHNS and CDR2 is SASEGT in the germline V gene. CDR3 length equals 13 residues. The CDR3 loop is CASRDIANYGYTF. For the CDR3, the DNA is TGTGCCAGCAGAGACATAGCTAACTATGGCTACACCTTC.

This clone is a singleton in its sample. Possible read error: a much larger clone is one base away. The chain uses TRBV7-9 and TRBJ1-5, with TRBD1 identical over 9 bases. Unmatched junction bases numbered 1, after V lost 5 bases and J lost 2 bases. The germline CDR1 and CDR2 sequences are SEHNR and FQNEAQ (reference sequence). CDR3 length equals 14 residues. CDR3 sequence (DNA): TGTGCCAGCAGCCGGACAGGGGGCAATCAGCCCCAGCATTTT. Translating gives CASSRTGGNQPQHF.

The rearrangement uses TRBV5-1 and TRBJ2-7, with TRBD1 matching 7 bases. The germline V gene encodes CDR1 SGHRS and CDR2 YFSETQ. The CDR3 contains 15 residues. Trimming removed 4 bases from V and 4 bases from J; junction bases left unmatched: 11. As DNA, the CDR3 is TGCGCCAGCAGCGCCCTACAGGGGCGCTCTTACGAGCAGTACTTC. As protein: CASSALQGRSYEQYF. Full variable domain (rest looked up from reference TRBV5-1 and TRBJ2-7): KAGVTQTPRYLIKTRGQQVTLSCSPISGHRSVSWYQQTPGQGLQFLFEYFSETQRNKGNFPGRFSGRQFSNSRSEMNVSTLELGDSALYLCASSALQGRSYEQYFGPGTRLTVT.

The chain has TRBV25-1 and TRBJ2-2; tentative D call: TRBD2 (6 bases). Germline V lookup: CDR1 MGHDK, CDR2 SYGVNS. V was shortened by 5 bases and J by 2 bases, with 12 bases between the two germline ends. The length of the CDR3 is 15 residues. CDR3 in amino acids: CASSRSGHNTGELFF. The CDR3 DNA follows: TGTGCCAGCAGTCGAAGCGGGCATAACACCGGGGAGCTGTTTTTT.

The rearrangement uses TRBV12-5 and TRBJ1-1; no reliable D call. Germline V gives CDR1 LGHNT, CDR2 FRNRAP. Trimming stripped 1 base from V and 0 bases from J, with 6 bases between. This CDR3 is 14 amino acids long. CDR3 coding DNA: TGTGCTAGTGGTTTGGACACCGTGAACACTGAAGCTTTCTTT. Protein sequence: CASGLDTVNTEAFF.

This clone was seen a handful of times. The V and J genes are TRBV18 and TRBJ1-1; 7 positions match TRBD1. The CDR3 is made up of 14 amino acids. Trimming cost V 4 bases and J 1 base; bases outside gene matches: 3. The V gene's germline CDR1 is KGHSH and CDR2 LQKENI. CDR3 sequence: CASSRGTENTEAFF. The CDR3 nucleotides read TGTGCCAGCTCACGGGGGACAGAGAACACTGAAGCTTTCTTT. The full variable domain, its missing parts supplied by reference TRBV18 and TRBJ1-1, is NAGVMQNPRHLVRRRGQEARLRCSPMKGHSHVYWYRQLPEEGLKFMVYLQKENIIDESGMPKERFSAEFPKEGPSILRIQQVVRGDSAAYFCASSRGTENTEAFFGQGTRLTVV.

The chain couples TRBV4-2 to TRBJ2-1, with TRBD2 matching over 8 bases. The CDR3 is 16 residues long. Trimming at V came to 0 bases and at J to 5 bases, leaving 6 bases not matched to a gene. Per germline, CDR1 LGHNA and CDR2 YNFKEQ. The CDR3 is CASSQDGGEFHNEQFF. In DNA, the CDR3 is TGTGCCAGCAGCCAAGACGGGGGGGAGTTCCACAATGAGCAGTTCTTC.